These T cell receptor beta chains were read from a single sample in a study of blood T cell repertoires in COVID-19. Generated by immunoSEQ multiplex PCR, the TCRdb table keeps only in-frame clones and is missing some. The data contain 98,000 or so clones, over 75% of them singletons. Sample: peripheral blood. These TCRs come from a woman in her 70s with acute or convalescent COVID-19. The CDR3 runs from the conserved cysteine through the conserved F or W. D genes are given only for firm matches. Only some rows state a clone size, as once, few, many or a class for expanded clones.

j_call clone_size d_call v_call cdr3_nt cdr3_aa
TRBJ2-7 . . TRBV15 TGTGCCACCAGCAGAGATCTGGGAACGGGGGAGCAGTACTTC CATSRDLGTGEQYF
TRBJ2-1 . TRBD2 TRBV7-2 TGTGCCAGCAGCATCCTCCGGACTAGTCTCCCCAATGAGCAGTTCTTC CASSILRTSLPNEQFF
TRBJ2-1 few . TRBV5-1 TGCGCCAGCAGCGCCTCCGGGGGGCACAATGAGCAGTTCTTC CASSASGGHNEQFF
TRBJ1-2 . . TRBV14 TGTGCCAGCAGCCTGGCCGAACGCTATGGCTACACCTTC CASSLAERYGYTF
TRBJ1-2 . TRBD1 TRBV2 TGTGCCAGCTTGGACAGGGGTACCGACCCGCGGACCTTC CASLDRGTDPRTF
TRBJ2-3 few . TRBV7-9 TGTGCCAGCAGTCGGGACTCGTACACAGATACGCAGTATTTT CASSRDSYTDTQYF
TRBJ2-1 . TRBD2 TRBV29-1 TGCAGCGTAAAAAACTTACTAGCGGGGGATACAAGCTCCTACAATGAGCAGTTCTTC CSVKNLLAGDTSSYNEQFF
TRBJ1-6 . TRBD1 TRBV19 TGTGCCAGTAGTAGCCGGGACAGGGGGTCCTTCTATAATTCACCCCTCCACTTT CASSSRDRGSFYNSPLHF
TRBJ1-6 . TRBD1 TRBV23-1 TGCGCCAGCAGTCAGCACCCCGGGACAGGGGATTCACCCCTCCACTTT CASSQHPGTGDSPLHF
TRBJ2-3 . TRBD2 TRBV28 TGTGCCAGCAATCCTCTTAGCGGGATACCTAGCACAGATACGCAGTATTTT CASNPLSGIPSTDTQYF
TRBJ1-2 . . TRBV11-2 TGTGCCAGCAGCTTCGGGACAACCCATAACTATGGCTACACCTTC CASSFGTTHNYGYTF
TRBJ1-2 few TRBD1 TRBV7-3 TGTGCCAGCAGGACCGCCCAGGGACAGAACTATGGCTACACCTTC CASRTAQGQNYGYTF
TRBJ1-4 . . TRBV5-1 TGCGCCAGCAGCTTAAGAGGAGCAACTAATGAAAAACTGTTTTTT CASSLRGATNEKLFF
TRBJ1-5 . TRBD1 TRBV18 TGTGCCAGCTCATCTCAATGGGACAGGGGGGGTCAGCCCCAGCATTTT CASSSQWDRGGQPQHF
TRBJ2-3 . TRBD2 TRBV4-3 TGCGCCAGCAGCCAAGATCCAGTTACAGCGGGGGGCGGCACGCAGTATTTT CASSQDPVTAGGGTQYF
TRBJ2-6 . . TRBV7-9 TGTGCCAGCAGCTACGTCTCGGCTGGGGCCAACGTCCTGACTTTC CASSYVSAGANVLTF
TRBJ2-1 . TRBD2 TRBV3-1/TRBV3-2 TGTGCCAGCAGGGGAGGGGCCGGGGCCTACAATGAGCAGTTCTTC CASRGGAGAYNEQFF
TRBJ1-2 . TRBD1 TRBV28 TGTGCCAGCACCCAGGTCCGGACAGGGTGGGATGGCTACACCTTC CASTQVRTGWDGYTF
TRBJ2-7 . TRBD2 TRBV7-2 TGTGCCAGCAGTCGCGGGAGCCCCTACGAGCAGTACTTC CASSRGSPYEQYF
TRBJ2-2 . TRBD2 TRBV24-1 TGTGCCACCAAAGGGACAGGACTAGCGGGAGGACACACCGGGGAGCTGTTTTTT CATKGTGLAGGHTGELFF
TRBJ2-3 . . TRBV5-1 TGCGCCAGCAGCCCTGGGACGGGAGTGAGTAGCACAGATACGCAGTATTTT CASSPGTGVSSTDTQYF
TRBJ1-2 . . TRBV19 TGTGCCAGTAGTAAACAGGGTTCGCTCGCGGACTATGGCTACACCTTC CASSKQGSLADYGYTF
TRBJ2-7 . TRBD1 TRBV6-5 TGTGCCAGCAGTCGCGACAGGGGGTCGAGCGAGCAGTACTTC CASSRDRGSSEQYF
TRBJ1-2 . TRBD1 TRBV19 TGTGCCAGCAACCGGGAATCCAGGTGGGGACAGTCATATGGCTACACCTTC CASNRESRWGQSYGYTF
TRBJ2-2 . TRBD1 TRBV6-5 TGTGCCGGCTACAGGGGAACCGGGGAGCTGTTTTTT CAGYRGTGELFF
TRBJ1-5 once . TRBV5-1 TGCGCCAGCAGCTTGGAGGCAGGGTCCAATCAGCCCCAGCATTTT CASSLEAGSNQPQHF
TRBJ2-5 few . TRBV10-1 TGCGCCAGCAGTGAGTCGCAGGGGACACAAGAGACCCAGTACTTC CASSESQGTQETQYF
TRBJ2-5 . TRBD2 TRBV7-2 TGTGCCAGCAGCTTAGAAGTTAGGGCTAGCGGGGGGGCCAAAGAGACCCAGTACTTC CASSLEVRASGGAKETQYF
TRBJ2-7 . TRBD2 TRBV25-1 TGTGCCAGCAGTGCGCCGGGACTAGTTGATGAGCAGTACTTC CASSAPGLVDEQYF
TRBJ2-5 . . TRBV10-2 TGCGCCAGCAGTGAGGCGGGGCGAGAGACCCAGTACTTC CASSEAGRETQYF
TRBJ2-7 . TRBD2 TRBV7-9 TGTGCCAGCAATAGCCTAGCGGGGCACTCCTACGAGCAGTACTTC CASNSLAGHSYEQYF
TRBJ1-3 . . TRBV18 TGTGCCAGCTCACCGGGGTCGTCGGGATCTGGAAACACCATATATTTT CASSPGSSGSGNTIYF
TRBJ1-1 few . TRBV4-1 TGCGCCAGCAGCCAAGATGAGGGTAAGGGCACTGAAGCTTTCTTT CASSQDEGKGTEAFF
TRBJ2-7 . . TRBV7-9 TGTGCCAGCAGCTTATTACAGGGCCACGAGCAGTACTTC CASSLLQGHEQYF
TRBJ1-3 . TRBD1 TRBV19 TGTGCCAGTAGTCCGGGACAGGCTGGAAACACCATATATTTT CASSPGQAGNTIYF
TRBJ1-2 . . TRBV11-3 TGTGCCAGCAGCTTACCTCCGGGACACCGCCTGGGGGGCTACACCTTC CASSLPPGHRLGGYTF
TRBJ2-7 . . TRBV28 TGTGCCAGCGGGGGGGACAGGTACGAGCAGTACTTC CASGGDRYEQYF
TRBJ2-1 . . TRBV27 TGTGCCAGCAGTTTATCACGGGGAGGCGGATACAATGAGCAGTTCTTC CASSLSRGGGYNEQFF
TRBJ2-2 . TRBD2 TRBV11-2 TGTGCCAGCAGCCGTAATAGCGGGAGGGCCGTAAACACCGGGGAGCTGTTTTTT CASSRNSGRAVNTGELFF
TRBJ2-7 . TRBD1 TRBV7-8 TGTGCCAGCAGCTTAGGGGGGACAGCCTCCTACGAGCAGTACTTC CASSLGGTASYEQYF
TRBJ2-1 once TRBD1 TRBV7-6 TGTGCCAGCAGCCCGTTTCTTGATGGGACAGGGGGTGGCGAGCAGTTCTTC CASSPFLDGTGGGEQFF
TRBJ1-2 . TRBD1 TRBV28 TGTGCCAGCAGCCCAGCGTATCGGACAGGGGCCTTTGGCTACACCTTC CASSPAYRTGAFGYTF
TRBJ1-2 . . TRBV2 TGTGCCAGCAGAGCACTACAGGGCCCCTATGGCTACACCTTC CASRALQGPYGYTF
TRBJ1-4 . TRBD1 TRBV5-6 TGTGCCAGCAGCTCCGGACAGGAATTATTACATGCGAATGAAAAACTGTTTTTT CASSSGQELLHANEKLFF
TRBJ1-4 . . TRBV28 TGTGCCAGCAGAACATCCCACAGCTATAATGAAAAACTGTTTTTT CASRTSHSYNEKLFF
TRBJ1-2 . TRBD1 TRBV15 TGTGCCACCAGCAGAGGACAGGGGAACTATGGCTACACCTTC CATSRGQGNYGYTF
TRBJ2-3 . . TRBV11-2 TGTGCCAGCAGCTCGAAAGGGTGGGGGCGGCGGACGCAGTATTTT CASSSKGWGRRTQYF
TRBJ1-2 . . TRBV14 TGTGCCAGCAGCCCGGGCCCCAGGACATGGAGCTATGGCTACACCTTC CASSPGPRTWSYGYTF
TRBJ1-5 . TRBD1 TRBV27 TGTGCCAGCAGTTTATTAAGCGCGGGACAGTTGAATCAGCCCCAGCATTTT CASSLLSAGQLNQPQHF